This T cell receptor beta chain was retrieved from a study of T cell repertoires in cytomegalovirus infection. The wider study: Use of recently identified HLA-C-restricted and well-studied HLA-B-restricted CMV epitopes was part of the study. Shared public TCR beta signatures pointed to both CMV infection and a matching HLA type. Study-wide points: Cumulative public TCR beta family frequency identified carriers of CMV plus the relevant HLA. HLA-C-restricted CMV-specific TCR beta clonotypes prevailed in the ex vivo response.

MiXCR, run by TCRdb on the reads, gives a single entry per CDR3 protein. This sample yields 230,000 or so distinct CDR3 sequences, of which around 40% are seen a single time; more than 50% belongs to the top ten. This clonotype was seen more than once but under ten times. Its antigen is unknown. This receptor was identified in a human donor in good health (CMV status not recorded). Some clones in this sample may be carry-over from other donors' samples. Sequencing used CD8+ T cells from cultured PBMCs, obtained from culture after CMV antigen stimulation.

The CDR3 DNA is TGCAGCGTTGACCAGGGGGCAACCATGAACACTGAAGCTTTCTTT. Translated, it gives CSVDQGATMNTEAFF. The chain employs TRBV29-1 and TRBJ1-1; 8 bases match TRBD1. CDR1 and CDR2 (germline): SQVTM, ANQGSEA. The CDR3 contains 15 residues. V dropped 3 bases and J dropped 0; count of bases not matched to a gene: 6.